What follows are 4 T cell receptor beta chains derived from one specimen sequenced in a study of CD8+ T cells in alopecia areata (dated by TCRdb to the late 2010s). The sample's time point, from its label and the paper: less than 30 weeks on oral tofacitinib. Interpreted using the paper, the treatment or condition label stands for: oral pan-JAK inhibitor, 5-10 mg twice daily. Library method: the immunoSEQ multiplex PCR assay. For TCR sequencing, RNA was extracted from every sample and reverse transcribed into cDNA to serve as template. The table was pulled from immuneACCESS by TCRdb, which kept in-frame rearrangements only. Such tables lose some clones; where checked, under half of the loss comes from unresolved V genes, and the rest has no known cause. The sample yields roughly 110,000 clones; roughly 50% were counted once. The ten biggest clones cover 9% to 15% of the sample. Material: CD8+ T cells sorted from blood, obtained at week 24, from a patient treated with tofacitinib. These receptors were obtained from a human donor with alopecia areata.

V and J are TRBV6-6 and TRBJ2-1, with 7 positions matching TRBD1. This CDR3 has 16 amino acids. Per the germline V gene, CDR1 is MNHNY and CDR2 is SVGAGI (reference sequence). With 2 bases clipped from V and 4 bases from J, the junction kept 8 bases outside the gene matches. The CDR3 DNA reads TGTGCCAGCAGTTACCCCGGGACAGAGAGATACAATGAGCAGTTCTTC. Translated: CASSYPGTERYNEQFF.

This chain joins TRBV13 and TRBJ1-2; D possibly corresponds to TRBD1 (5 bases). From germline, CDR1 is PRHDT and CDR2 FYEKMQ (reference sequence). CDR3 size: 13 residues. V lost 5 bases, J lost 8 bases, and 15 bases lay in between. The CDR3 here is CASSPRDRLGYTF. The CDR3 DNA reads TGTGCCAGCAGCCCAAGGGACCGATTGGGCTACACCTTC.

The rearrangement uses TRBV27 and TRBJ2-3; 9 bases line up with TRBD2. V was clipped by 5 bases and J by 2 bases; unmatched bases: 8. From germline, CDR1 is MNHEY and CDR2 SMNVEV (reference sequence). This CDR3 has 16 residues. The CDR3 sequence: CASSPLAGPATDTQYF. The DNA of the CDR3 is TGTGCCAGCAGTCCCCTAGCGGGGCCAGCCACAGATACGCAGTATTTT.

A remark on this clone: Other DNA sequences in this sample translate to the same CDR3. The chain uses TRBV30 and TRBJ1-1; D possibly corresponds to TRBD1 (5 bases). The V end lost 0 bases, the J end lost 5 bases, and 7 bases lay between the germline ends. Germline V CDR1 and CDR2: GTSNPN, SVGIG (reference sequence). The CDR3 has 12 residues. The CDR3 reads CAWSVGGTEAFF. In nucleotides, the CDR3 is TGTGCCTGGAGTGTTGGGGGGACTGAAGCTTTCTTT.